The 21 T cell receptor beta chains listed next were all sequenced from one sample in a study of identical twins (dated by TCRdb to the mid-2010s). The library was produced with 5' RACE. The sample was run on an Illumina HiSeq 2000. Using fastp at Q25 and MiXCR, TCRdb reprocessed the public reads and kept productive beta chains. All rows with the same CDR3 protein become a single entry with the most common DNA and genes. For this sample the table gives some 630,000 distinct CDR3 sequences, of which around 7.5% were detected only once. The ten largest account for roughly 1.6% of the sample. The same data also contributed to another study, on yellow fever vaccine responses in identical twins.

Sequencing was performed on PBMCs. These receptors came from a woman under 30 in good health.

This clonotype occurred a few times. The chain couples TRBV3-1 to TRBJ1-1; TRBD1 agrees at 8 bases. CDR1 is LGHDT, CDR2 YNNKEL, per germline (reference sequence). With 6 bases clipped from V and 3 bases from J, the junction kept 6 bases outside the gene matches. This CDR3 spans 14 amino acids. This CDR3 reads CASRHAGQDTEAFF. CDR3 DNA: TGTGCCAGCAGGCACGCGGGACAGGACACTGAAGCTTTCTTT.

The chain couples TRBV20-1 to TRBJ1-1; D not resolved. The CDR3 extends over 14 amino acids. Trimming removed 3 bases at V and 0 bases at J, with 11 bases between. Germline assignment: CDR1 DFQATT and CDR2 SNEGSKA (reference sequence). CDR3 nucleotide sequence: TGCAGTGCTAGGGCCCAGACTATGAACACTGAAGCTTTCTTT. Translation: CSARAQTMNTEAFF.

This clonotype was counted only a few times. The chain uses TRBV20-1 and TRBJ2-1, with D unresolved. Germline V gene sequence: CDR1 DFQATT, CDR2 SNEGSKA (reference sequence). The V end was cut by 6 bases, the J end by 4 bases, with 13 bases between. CDR3 size: 13 residues. The CDR3 region has the DNA TGCAGTGCGTATGGCCTAGTTTACAATGAGCAGTTCTTC. This encodes CSAYGLVYNEQFF.

In this sample, this clonotype turned up a few times. The chain joins TRBV5-8 to TRBJ2-7, with D possibly matching TRBD1 (6 bases). With 2 bases removed from V and 4 bases from J, the gap between germline ends came to 13 bases. Germline loops: CDR1 SGHTS, CDR2 YDEGEE. This CDR3 has 14 amino acids. CDR3 nucleotide sequence: TGTGCCAGCAGCTTATGGGCAGGGGAATACGAGCAGTACTTC. This encodes CASSLWAGEYEQYF.

The chain couples TRBV29-1 to TRBJ2-1, with D perhaps TRBD2 (5 bases). The V end was cut by 0 bases, the J end by 8 bases, with 8 bases between. This CDR3 has 12 residues. Germline assignment: CDR1 SQVTM and CDR2 ANQGSEA. The CDR3: CSVEEYGDEQFF. CDR3 in DNA: TGCAGCGTTGAAGAATACGGGGATGAGCAGTTCTTC.

This clonotype was observed many times. CDR3 bases: TGTGCCACCAGTCGGGGACCCACAGATACGCAGTATTTT. Translation gives CATSRGPTDTQYF. V is TRBV24-1 and J is TRBJ2-3; either TRBD1 or TRBD2 may fit D (5 bases each). CDR1 is KGHDR, CDR2 SFDVKD, per germline. The ends were cut back, 6 bases at V and 2 bases at J, with 8 bases in the middle. The CDR3 is 13 amino acids.

This clonotype was counted many times. The chain is built from TRBV20-1 and TRBJ2-1, with D possibly TRBD1 on 5 matching bases. Germline CDR1 DFQATT, CDR2 SNEGSKA (reference sequence). V was clipped by 5 bases and J by 8 bases, with 10 bases between them. The CDR3 has 11 residues. Here the CDR3 reads CSARWGDEQFF. CDR3 bases: TGCAGTGCTCGATGGGGCGATGAGCAGTTCTTC.

This clonotype was picked up many times. The chain carries TRBV20-1 and TRBJ2-1; D call uncertain. This CDR3 has 13 residues. From germline, CDR1 is DFQATT and CDR2 SNEGSKA (reference sequence). Trimming took 3 bases from V and 4 from J, leaving 10 bases between them. CDR3 DNA: TGCAGTGCTAGCGAGAGGACGTACAATGAGCAGTTCTTC. Protein: CSASERTYNEQFF.

At least ten counts were recorded for this clonotype. The rearrangement uses TRBV5-5 and TRBJ2-3; perhaps TRBD1 as D (6 bases). The germline gives CDR1 SGHKS, CDR2 YYEKEE (reference sequence). The germline V and J ends were trimmed by 2 bases and 4 bases, with 20 bases remaining between them. CDR3 length equals 17 residues. In DNA, the CDR3 is TGTGCCAGCAGCTTAGTTTGGTCTCCAGGGGTTGCAGATACGCAGTATTTT. Amino acid sequence: CASSLVWSPGVADTQYF.

The chain recombines TRBV12-3 or TRBV12-4 with TRBJ2-7, with unresolved D. This CDR3 is built from 11 residues. Trimming pared 3 bases from V and 7 bases from J, leaving 7 bases between. The CDR3 coding sequence is TGTGCCAGCAGTTTTCGGTGGGAGCAGTACTTC. Its protein product is CASSFRWEQYF.

This clonotype has a handful of counts. The chain recombines TRBV5-1 with TRBJ2-7; D not resolved. Germline CDR1 is SGHRS and CDR2 is YFSETQ. V lost 1 base, J lost 3 bases, and 11 bases lay in between. There are 14 residues in the CDR3. CDR3 DNA sequence: TGCGCCAGCAGCTTGCCCGATGCAGTCTACGAGCAGTACTTC. It specifies CASSLPDAVYEQYF.

This clonotype was detected many times. This chain joins TRBV7-9 and TRBJ2-2; 9 bases align to TRBD2. Per germline, CDR1 SEHNR and CDR2 FQNEAQ (reference sequence). J gave up 5 bases and V 8 bases, and 9 bases lay outside the gene matches. The CDR3 loop spans 15 amino acids. The CDR3 DNA is TGTGCCAGCGGGAAACCTAGCGGGGATACCGGGGAGCTGTTTTTT. Its translation is CASGKPSGDTGELFF. Complete variable domain (other parts from reference TRBV7-9 and TRBJ2-2): DTGVSQNPRHKITKRGQNVTFRCDPISEHNRLYWYRQTLGQGPEFLTYFQNEAQLEKSRLLSDRFSAERPKGSFSTLEIQRTEQGDSAMYLCASGKPSGDTGELFFGEGSRLTVL.

Ten or more counts support this clonotype. The V gene is TRBV28, the J gene TRBJ2-1, with 10 bases matching TRBD2. The CDR3 length is 15 residues. Germline trimming cut 5 bases from V and 8 bases from J; bases unmatched to any gene: 9. CDR1 MDHEN and CDR2 SYDVKM come from the germline V gene. CDR3 sequence: CASSPLAGSGHEQFF. CDR3 nucleotide sequence: TGTGCCAGCAGTCCACTAGCGGGGAGTGGCCATGAGCAGTTCTTC.

The chain uses TRBV5-6 and TRBJ2-1, with 7 bases matching TRBD2. Germline-derived CDR1 and CDR2 are SGHDT and YYEEEE. This CDR3 contains 15 residues. After removal of 4 bases from V and 6 bases from J, the junction contained 10 bases not matched to a gene. CDR3: CASSGEGPGVNEQFF. CDR3 sequence (DNA): TGTGCCAGCAGCGGGGAGGGCCCGGGGGTCAATGAGCAGTTCTTC.

The genes are TRBV11-2 and TRBJ2-7; D may match TRBD1 or TRBD2 (5 bases each). The germline V gene encodes CDR1 SGHAT and CDR2 FQNNGV. This CDR3 is built from 12 residues. Trimming pared 5 bases from V and 6 bases from J, leaving 11 bases between. CDR3 sequence reads: CASSTRGVEQYV. The CDR3 region has the DNA TGTGCCAGCAGCACTAGAGGGGTCGAGCAGTACGTC.

This clonotype was seen repeatedly, ten times or more. The chain is built from TRBV7-9 and TRBJ2-5; TRBD2 matches at 12 bases. Losses at the gene ends were 2 bases for V and 4 bases for J; bases not matched to a gene: 2. The CDR3 consists of 15 residues. Germline-derived CDR1 and CDR2 are SEHNR and FQNEAQ (reference sequence). The CDR3 is CASSLTSGGTETQYF. DNA for the CDR3: TGTGCCAGCAGCTTAACTAGCGGGGGGACAGAGACCCAGTACTTC.

The chain combines TRBV7-2 with TRBJ2-7; a weak D match, TRBD2 (6 bases). The germline V and J ends were trimmed by 3 bases and 3 bases, with 12 bases remaining between them. The CDR3 runs 14 residues. Germline CDR1 and CDR2: SGHTA and FQGNSA. CDR3 sequence (DNA): TGTGCCAGCAGCTTTATGGACGGGAGCTACGAGCAGTACTTC. Amino acid sequence: CASSFMDGSYEQYF. Full variable domain (remainder filled in from reference TRBV7-2 and TRBJ2-7): GAGVSQSPSNKVTEKGKDVELRCDPISGHTALYWYRQSLGQGLEFLIYFQGNSAPDKSGLPSDRFSAERTGGSVSTLTIQRTQQEDSAVYLCASSFMDGSYEQYFGPGTRLTVT.

The rearrangement joins TRBV10-3 to TRBJ1-6; 7 nucleotides align to TRBD1. Germline V gene sequence: CDR1 ENHRY, CDR2 SYGVKD. The CDR3 extends over 13 amino acids. Trimming at V came to 10 bases and at J to 6 bases, leaving 6 bases not matched to a gene. The CDR3 is CATLTGSNSPLHF. Written as DNA, the CDR3 is TGTGCCACCCTGACAGGGTCTAATTCACCCCTCCACTTT.

This clonotype was seen ten or more times. This chain connects TRBV5-1 to TRBJ2-2; 11 nucleotides align to TRBD2. This CDR3 contains 18 residues. The V gene end was trimmed by 2 bases and the J gene end by 4 bases; junction bases not matched to a gene: 10. CDR1 is SGHRS, CDR2 YFSETQ, per germline. The CDR3 coding sequence is TGCGCCAGCAGCTTTCACCCATTAGCGGGAGGGAGCACCGGGGAGCTGTTTTTT. It translates to CASSFHPLAGGSTGELFF.

J is TRBJ2-6 and V is TRBV6-1; 8 bases line up with TRBD1. This CDR3 has 16 residues. Germline CDR1 and CDR2: MNHNS and SASEGT. V shed 6 bases, J shed 2 bases, and the junction held 6 bases outside the gene matches. The CDR3 region has the DNA TGTGCCAGCAGGGACAGGGCCCGGGCTGGGGCCAACGTCCTGACTTTC. It yields the protein CASRDRARAGANVLTF.

This clonotype was counted between two and nine times. The rearrangement links TRBV7-6 to TRBJ1-1, with D perhaps TRBD1 (5 bases). The CDR3 consists of 15 residues. In germline, CDR1 is SGHVS, CDR2 FNYEAQ. The V gene lost 1 base and the J gene lost 1 base, with 10 bases spanning the gap. The CDR3 spells CASSLDGGANTEAFF. CDR3 in DNA: TGTGCCAGCAGCTTAGATGGGGGAGCGAACACTGAAGCTTTCTTT.